A selection of T cell receptor beta chains follows, all from one sample in a study. TCRdb itself ran the multiplex PCR reads through MiXCR, one entry per CDR3 protein. This table holds hundreds of distinct CDR3 sequences, less than 30% found once. The specimen was memory CD4+ T cells sorted from blood. These receptors originate from a female donor with breast cancer. CDR3s include the opening cysteine and the closing phenylalanine or tryptophan. A D gene is named only where the DNA matches it firmly. The size entry is marked missing in some rows and otherwise reads once, few, many or a size class.

V: TRBV12-3/TRBV12-4
size: large
D: NA
J: TRBJ1-2
CDR3: CASSRGTDYGYTF
DNA: TGTGCCAGCAGCCGTGGGACCGACTATGGCTACACCTTC

V: TRBV12-3/TRBV12-4
size: large
D: NA
J: TRBJ1-2
CDR3: CASSLSGNGYTF
DNA: TGTGCCAGCAGTTTATCGGGGAACGGCTACACCTTC

V: TRBV12-3/TRBV12-4
size: NA
D: NA
J: TRBJ1-2
CDR3: CASSLAGSPLYGYTF
DNA: TGTGCCAGCAGTTTGGCAGGGTCGCCCTTGTATGGCTACACCTTC